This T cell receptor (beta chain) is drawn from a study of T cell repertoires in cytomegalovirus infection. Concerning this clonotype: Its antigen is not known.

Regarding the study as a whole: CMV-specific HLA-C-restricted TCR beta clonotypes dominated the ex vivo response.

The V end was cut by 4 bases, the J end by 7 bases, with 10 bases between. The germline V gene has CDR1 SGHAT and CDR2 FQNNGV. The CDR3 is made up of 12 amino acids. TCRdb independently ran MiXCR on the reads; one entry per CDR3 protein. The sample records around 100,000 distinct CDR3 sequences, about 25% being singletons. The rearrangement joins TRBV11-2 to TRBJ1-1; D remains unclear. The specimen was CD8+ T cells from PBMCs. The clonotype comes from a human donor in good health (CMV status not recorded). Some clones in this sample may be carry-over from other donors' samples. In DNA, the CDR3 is TGTGCCAGCAGCTCTGGGGTGGGTGAAGCTTTCTTT. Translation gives CASSSGVGEAFF.